The rows below give T cell receptor beta chains drawn from one sample of a study of T cells after yellow fever vaccination. TCRdb analysed the 5' RACE reads with MiXCR anew, one entry per CDR3 protein. The table lists fewer than 350,000 distinct CDR3 sequences, about 8.7% of them singletons. Sequences were derived from PBMCs, sampled on the day of the first yellow fever vaccination. These receptors all come from a young man who received the YFV17D yellow fever vaccine. Both conserved end residues are part of each CDR3. The D gene is left open where the match is weak. Clone size is stated in some rows and not others, as once, few, many or a class when expanded.

j_gene: TRBJ1-2; len: 14; abundance: -; d_gene: TRBD1; v_gene: TRBV18; CDR3aa: CASSPPTDRDGYTF; CDR3nt: TGTGCCAGCTCACCGCCTACGGACAGGGATGGCTACACCTTC
j_gene: TRBJ2-3; len: 15; abundance: many; d_gene: -; v_gene: TRBV9; CDR3aa: CASSVGGMTADTQYF; CDR3nt: TGTGCCAGCAGCGTTGGAGGGATGACGGCAGATACGCAGTATTTT
j_gene: TRBJ2-7; len: 12; abundance: few; d_gene: -; v_gene: TRBV10-1; CDR3aa: CASSAHPYEQYF; CDR3nt: TGCGCCAGCAGTGCTCACCCCTACGAGCAGTACTTC
j_gene: TRBJ2-1; len: 13; abundance: once; d_gene: -; v_gene: TRBV4-2; CDR3aa: CASSQVINNEQFF; CDR3nt: TGTGCCAGCAGCCAAGTAATCAACAATGAGCAGTTCTTC
j_gene: TRBJ1-6; len: 18; abundance: -; d_gene: TRBD1; v_gene: TRBV7-6; CDR3aa: CASSFSGTGETYNSPLHF; CDR3nt: TGTGCCAGCAGCTTTTCTGGGACAGGCGAGACTTATAATTCACCCCTCCACTTT
j_gene: TRBJ1-6; len: 16; abundance: -; d_gene: -; v_gene: TRBV5-1; CDR3aa: CASSLAPDGANSPLHF; CDR3nt: TGCGCCAGCAGCTTGGCCCCGGACGGAGCTAATTCACCCCTCCACTTT
j_gene: TRBJ2-5; len: 14; abundance: few; d_gene: -; v_gene: TRBV4-2; CDR3aa: CASSLSVSQETQYF; CDR3nt: TGTGCCAGCAGCCTCTCGGTGAGCCAAGAGACCCAGTACTTC
j_gene: TRBJ1-5; len: 14; abundance: many; d_gene: -; v_gene: TRBV5-5; CDR3aa: CASSFQGGNQPQHF; CDR3nt: TGTGCCAGCAGCTTCCAGGGCGGCAATCAGCCCCAGCATTTT
j_gene: TRBJ2-3; len: 16; abundance: many; d_gene: -; v_gene: TRBV9; CDR3aa: CASSFTEGKGTDTQYF; CDR3nt: TGTGCCAGCAGCTTCACGGAGGGGAAAGGCACAGATACGCAGTATTTT
j_gene: TRBJ2-4; len: 17; abundance: few; d_gene: -; v_gene: TRBV4-1; CDR3aa: CASSQDLGGTNGNIQYF; CDR3nt: TGCGCCAGCAGCCAAGATCTTGGGGGTACAAATGGGAACATTCAGTACTTC
j_gene: TRBJ1-6; len: 14; abundance: many; d_gene: -; v_gene: TRBV10-3; CDR3aa: CAITVGGINSPLHF; CDR3nt: TGTGCCATCACTGTCGGGGGGATCAATTCACCCCTCCACTTT
j_gene: TRBJ2-7; len: 18; abundance: -; d_gene: TRBD2; v_gene: TRBV4-1; CDR3aa: CASSQDKTSGALSYEQYF; CDR3nt: TGCGCCAGCAGCCAAGACAAGACTAGCGGGGCTCTTTCCTACGAGCAGTACTTC
j_gene: TRBJ1-2; len: 14; abundance: few; d_gene: TRBD1; v_gene: TRBV2; CDR3aa: CASSDTGTGYGYTF; CDR3nt: TGTGCCAGCAGTGACACCGGGACAGGGTATGGCTACACCTTC
j_gene: TRBJ2-5; len: 14; abundance: many; d_gene: TRBD1; v_gene: TRBV7-2; CDR3aa: CASRRTGGLETQYF; CDR3nt: TGTGCCAGCAGAAGGACAGGGGGTTTAGAGACCCAGTACTTC
j_gene: TRBJ2-5; len: 15; abundance: -; d_gene: TRBD2; v_gene: TRBV9; CDR3aa: CASSVGGGNQETQYF; CDR3nt: TGTGCCAGCAGCGTAGGCGGGGGTAACCAAGAGACCCAGTACTTC
j_gene: TRBJ2-3; len: 15; abundance: few; d_gene: TRBD2; v_gene: TRBV7-2; CDR3aa: CASSLTSGHTDTQYF; CDR3nt: TGTGCCAGCAGCTTGACTAGCGGTCACACAGATACGCAGTATTTT
j_gene: TRBJ1-1; len: 14; abundance: few; d_gene: -; v_gene: TRBV7-2; CDR3aa: CASSPSPGSPEAFF; CDR3nt: TGTGCCAGCAGCCCCTCTCCGGGGAGTCCTGAAGCTTTCTTT
j_gene: TRBJ2-7; len: 13; abundance: few; d_gene: -; v_gene: TRBV6-2/TRBV6-3; CDR3aa: CASKGQDSYEQYF; CDR3nt: TGTGCCAGCAAAGGGCAGGACTCCTACGAGCAGTACTTC
j_gene: TRBJ2-7; len: 12; abundance: few; d_gene: TRBD1; v_gene: TRBV30; CDR3aa: CAQDRDSYEQYF; CDR3nt: TGTGCCCAGGACAGGGACTCCTACGAGCAGTACTTC
j_gene: TRBJ1-4; len: 18; abundance: -; d_gene: TRBD1; v_gene: TRBV4-3; CDR3aa: CASSQDGGWGQKNEKLFF; CDR3nt: TGCGCCAGCAGCCAAGATGGTGGTTGGGGACAGAAAAATGAAAAACTGTTTTTT
j_gene: TRBJ2-7; len: 17; abundance: many; d_gene: TRBD2; v_gene: TRBV11-2; CDR3aa: CASSLRPSGLKSYEQYF; CDR3nt: TGTGCCAGCAGCTTAAGGCCTAGCGGGCTAAAGTCCTACGAGCAGTACTTC
j_gene: TRBJ2-1; len: 17; abundance: -; d_gene: TRBD1; v_gene: TRBV5-1; CDR3aa: CASSDRFAGQGYNEQFF; CDR3nt: TGCGCCAGCAGCGACCGTTTTGCGGGACAGGGCTACAATGAGCAGTTCTTC
j_gene: TRBJ2-1; len: 12; abundance: -; d_gene: -; v_gene: TRBV11-2; CDR3aa: CASRTDTNEQFF; CDR3nt: TGTGCCAGCAGAACGGACACGAATGAGCAGTTCTTC
j_gene: TRBJ2-7; len: 15; abundance: -; d_gene: TRBD2; v_gene: TRBV20-1; CDR3aa: CSARDFSGGPYEQYF; CDR3nt: TGCAGTGCTAGAGACTTCTCGGGGGGTCCTTACGAGCAGTACTTC
j_gene: TRBJ2-7; len: 15; abundance: few; d_gene: -; v_gene: TRBV18; CDR3aa: CASSPLITGRDEQYF; CDR3nt: TGTGCCAGCTCACCCCTAATTACAGGGCGGGACGAGCAGTACTTC
j_gene: TRBJ1-5; len: 14; abundance: -; d_gene: TRBD1; v_gene: TRBV7-2; CDR3aa: CASSADRGNQPQHF; CDR3nt: TGTGCCAGCAGCGCCGACAGGGGCAATCAGCCCCAGCATTTT
j_gene: TRBJ2-3; len: 16; abundance: -; d_gene: TRBD2; v_gene: TRBV7-2; CDR3aa: CASSFPGGGSTDTQYF; CDR3nt: TGTGCCAGCAGCTTTCCGGGGGGGGGAAGCACAGATACGCAGTATTTT
j_gene: TRBJ1-6; len: 16; abundance: many; d_gene: TRBD1; v_gene: TRBV10-3; CDR3aa: CAISDRARDRSSPLHF; CDR3nt: TGTGCCATCAGTGATCGTGCCAGGGACAGGTCTTCACCCCTCCACTTT
j_gene: TRBJ2-5; len: 12; abundance: -; d_gene: -; v_gene: TRBV5-1; CDR3aa: CASRWGGETQYF; CDR3nt: TGCGCCAGCAGATGGGGGGGCGAGACCCAGTACTTC
j_gene: TRBJ1-1; len: 14; abundance: -; d_gene: TRBD1; v_gene: TRBV30; CDR3aa: CACPKGQGGTEAFF; CDR3nt: TGTGCCTGCCCCAAGGGCCAGGGGGGGACTGAAGCTTTCTTT